The 20 T cell receptor beta chains below all came from one sample that was sequenced in a study of T cells after posttransplantation cyclophosphamide. Busulfan-fludarabine conditioning, marrow transplant, and cyclophosphamide on days +3 and +4 were administered. Data came from immunoSEQ multiplex PCR; TCRdb stores just in-frame clones and leaves some out. In total the sample includes some 5,000 clones, none of them seen once. The material was PBMCs, obtained after allogeneic stem cell transplant with posttransplant cyclophosphamide. These receptors were collected from a male patient aged 55 to 69 who received an allogeneic stem cell transplant from a related donor, was CMV-positive, and had no GVHD. Some T cells may originate from the graft donor.

Many counts were recorded for this clone. The chain has TRBV10-3 and TRBJ1-1, with D possibly TRBD1 on 6 matching bases. The germline gives CDR1 ENHRY, CDR2 SYGVKD. The CDR3 is 17 amino acids. V lost 10 bases and J lost 1, with 25 bases in between. The CDR3 loop reads CATRINSRGGRNTEAFF. DNA for the CDR3: TGTGCCACACGTATCAATAGTCGGGGGGGCAGGAACACTGAAGCTTTCTTT.

This clone was seen at least ten times. The chain uses TRBV6-4 and TRBJ2-7; 10 positions match TRBD1. The CDR3 has 15 residues. Germline V gene sequence: CDR1 MRHNA, CDR2 SNTAGT. V trimming: 4 bases; J trimming: 1 base; junction bases outside the gene matches: 4. In DNA, the CDR3 is TGTGCCAGCAGTGCTAGGGACAGGGGTTCCTACGAGCAGTACTTC. Encoded protein: CASSARDRGSYEQYF.

At least ten counts were recorded for this clone. This chain joins TRBV10-3 and TRBJ2-7; D perhaps matches TRBD1 (6 bases). The CDR3 has 14 residues. Germline lookup yields CDR1 ENHRY and CDR2 SYGVKD. With 3 bases removed from V and 4 bases from J, the gap between germline ends came to 13 bases. The CDR3 nucleotides read TGTGCCATCAGTGAAGGGGGACACACATACGAGCAGTACTTC. Residues: CAISEGGHTYEQYF.

There are a few counts of this clone. This chain uses TRBV11-2 with TRBJ2-1; 10 bases fit TRBD2. The germline V gene has CDR1 SGHAT and CDR2 FQNNGV. V dropped 5 bases and J dropped 6; count of bases not matched to a gene: 4. This CDR3 has 14 amino acids. This chain's CDR3 is CASSPGLATNEQFF. In DNA, the CDR3 is TGTGCCAGCAGCCCGGGACTAGCGACCAATGAGCAGTTCTTC.

This clone showed up just a few times. The V gene is TRBV7-9, the J gene TRBJ1-2, with a possible D match to TRBD1 (5 bases). Germline-derived CDR1 and CDR2 are SEHNR and FQNEAQ (reference sequence). The V gene lost 1 base and the J gene lost 4 bases, with 7 bases spanning the gap. The CDR3 is 13 residues long. For the CDR3, the DNA is TGTGCCAGCAGCTTAGTAGGGGTCTATGGCTACACCTTC. It yields the protein CASSLVGVYGYTF.

This clone was counted ten times or more. This chain connects TRBV6-5 to TRBJ1-5; D ambiguous. The length of the CDR3 is 14 residues. The germline V and J ends were trimmed by 2 bases and 1 base, with 6 bases remaining between them. CDR1 MNHEY and CDR2 SVGAGI come from the germline V gene. CDR3 amino acids: CASSYVRSNQPQHF. CDR3 in DNA: TGTGCCAGCAGTTACGTACGGAGCAATCAGCCCCAGCATTTT.

This clone occurred many times. V usage is TRBV7-3 and J usage is TRBJ1-2; TRBD1 might be the D (5 bases). V dropped 0 bases and J dropped 14 bases, with 16 bases sitting between them. From germline, CDR1 is SGHTA and CDR2 FQGTGA. The CDR3 length is 13 residues. CDR3 amino acids: CASSLTGGTAGTF. CDR3 coding DNA: TGTGCCAGCAGCTTAACGGGGGGGACGGCCGGTACCTTC.

In its sample, this clone was seen many times. The genes are TRBV27 and TRBJ2-3, with D possibly matching TRBD2 (6 bases). The germline V and J ends were trimmed by 3 bases and 0 bases, with 19 bases remaining between them. CDR3 length: 18 amino acids. The germline gives CDR1 MNHEY, CDR2 SMNVEV (reference sequence). CDR3 residues: CASSLYITDYGSTDTQYF. In DNA form, the CDR3 reads TGTGCCAGCAGTTTGTATATTACGGACTATGGCAGCACAGATACGCAGTATTTT.

The gene calls are TRBV29-1 and TRBJ1-4; D remains unclear. The CDR3 runs 15 residues. Deletions cut 0 bases from V and 3 bases from J, with 11 bases between. CDR1 and CDR2 from the germline V gene are SQVTM and ANQGSEA. The CDR3 loop reads CSVEEMRLSNEKLFF. The CDR3 DNA is TGCAGCGTTGAAGAGATGAGGTTGTCTAATGAAAAACTGTTTTTT.

This clone showed up just a few times. This chain joins TRBV28 and TRBJ2-1; 8 nucleotides match TRBD2. Germline V lookup: CDR1 MDHEN, CDR2 SYDVKM. V was pared by 3 bases and J by 2 bases, with 21 bases of the junction left unmatched. There are 21 residues in the CDR3. Here the CDR3 reads CASSFPNLITRGRGAYNEQFF. The CDR3 nucleotides read TGTGCCAGCAGTTTTCCGAATCTTATTACACGGGGGCGGGGGGCCTACAATGAGCAGTTCTTC. The variable domain in full, completed from reference TRBV28 and TRBJ2-1, reads DVKVTQSSRYLVKRTGEKVFLECVQDMDHENMFWYRQDPGLGLRLIYFSYDVKMKEKGDIPEGYSVSREKKERFSLILESASTNQTSMYLCASSFPNLITRGRGAYNEQFFGPGTRLTVL.

Note on this clone: One base separates it from a far larger clone, so it is likely a read error. V gene TRBV5-4 combines with J gene TRBJ2-3, with D uncertain. Germline CDR1 is SGHNT and CDR2 is YYREEE (reference sequence). The ends were cut back, 4 bases at V and 0 bases at J, with 9 bases in the middle. The CDR3 is 14 amino acids. The CDR3 here is CASSQTSSTDTQYF. CDR3 nucleotides: TGTGCCAGCAGCCAAACTTCTAGCACAGATACGCAGTATTTT.

This clone was counted many times. The chain is built from TRBV7-2 and TRBJ2-3; TRBD2 aligns across 11 bases. CDR1 and CDR2 from the germline V gene are SGHTA and FQGNSA. Losses at the gene ends were 5 bases for V and 3 bases for J; bases not matched to a gene: 7. The CDR3 length is 16 residues. The CDR3 protein is CASSHRLAGWTDTQYF. The CDR3 DNA is TGTGCCAGCAGCCATAGACTAGCGGGGTGGACAGATACGCAGTATTTT.

The table lists this clone with a few counts. J is TRBJ1-6 and V is TRBV5-1, with D perhaps matching TRBD1 (5 bases). The CDR3 totals 15 residues. Per the germline V gene, CDR1 is SGHRS and CDR2 is YFSETQ. The germline V and J ends were trimmed by 2 bases and 9 bases, with 15 bases remaining between them. The DNA of the CDR3 is TGCGCCAGCAGCTTAAGGTCAGGGATCGGTTCACCCCTCCACTTT. This translates into CASSLRSGIGSPLHF.

This clone was counted many times. V usage is TRBV7-9 and J usage is TRBJ2-1; D gene ambiguous. The CDR3 has 15 amino acids. Trimming pared 6 bases from V and 2 bases from J, leaving 14 bases between. CDR1 and CDR2 (germline): SEHNR, FQNEAQ (reference sequence). Here the CDR3 reads CASRLSPAAYNEQFF. CDR3 nucleotides: TGTGCCAGCAGACTATCCCCCGCAGCCTACAATGAGCAGTTCTTC. Using reference TRBV7-9 and TRBJ2-1 for the parts outside the CDR3, the full variable domain is DTGVSQNPRHKITKRGQNVTFRCDPISEHNRLYWYRQTLGQGPEFLTYFQNEAQLEKSRLLSDRFSAERPKGSFSTLEIQRTEQGDSAMYLCASRLSPAAYNEQFFGPGTRLTVL.

Many counts were recorded for this clone. The chain recombines TRBV9 with TRBJ2-1; D is possibly TRBD1 (6 bases). The CDR3 contains 14 residues. V gave up 8 bases and J gave up 3 bases, with 15 bases separating them. Germline CDR1 and CDR2: SGDLS and YYNGEE. This CDR3 is CASSRQVDYNEQFF. The DNA of the CDR3 is TGTGCCAGTTCTCGACAGGTAGACTACAATGAGCAGTTCTTC.

This clone was seen at least ten times. CDR3 nucleotides: TGTGCCATCAGTACAGTGAATGGCTACACCTTC. Translated, it gives CAISTVNGYTF. The chain combines TRBV10-3 with TRBJ1-2; D unresolved. CDR3 length: 11 amino acids. Trimming removed 5 bases from V and 6 bases from J, with 7 bases in between. CDR1 ENHRY and CDR2 SYGVKD come from the germline V gene.

This clone was seen at least ten times. The V and J genes are TRBV4-1 and TRBJ2-1; 7 nucleotides agree with TRBD2. Germline V lookup: CDR1 MGHRA, CDR2 YSYEKL. CDR3 length equals 12 residues. The J segment lost 6 bases and the V segment lost 10 bases, leaving 6 bases of the junction unmatched. This CDR3 reads CATSVAGNEQFF. The DNA for the CDR3 is TGCGCCACCTCAGTAGCGGGCAATGAGCAGTTCTTC.

This clone was seen a few times. One end of the junction does not line up with germline, which may come from a read error. V is TRBV27 and J is TRBJ1-2; 9 bases fit TRBD1. CDR1 MNHEY and CDR2 SMNVEV come from the germline V gene (reference sequence). CDR3 length: 16 residues. CDR3 DNA sequence: TGTGCCAGCAGTCCCGCTTGGACAGGGGCCAACTATGACTACACCTTC. This encodes CASSPAWTGANYDYTF.

The chain employs TRBV2 and TRBJ1-2, with D unclear. V lost 6 bases and J lost 7, with 18 bases in between. There are 14 residues in the CDR3. Germline loops: CDR1 SNHLY, CDR2 FYNNEI. DNA of the CDR3: TGTGCCAGCAGCTCCTTAACTCCCGGCGGTGGCTACACCTTC. Translating gives CASSSLTPGGGYTF.

This clone was seen ten or more times. V is TRBV28 and J is TRBJ2-7; 7 nucleotides line up with TRBD2. This CDR3 comprises 16 residues. Trimming took 6 bases from V and 0 from J; bases not matched to a gene: 11. Germline values: CDR1 MDHEN, CDR2 SYDVKM. This CDR3 is CASSPRGGGSSYEQYF. CDR3 bases: TGTGCCAGCAGCCCGCGGGGCGGGGGTAGCTCCTACGAGCAGTACTTC.